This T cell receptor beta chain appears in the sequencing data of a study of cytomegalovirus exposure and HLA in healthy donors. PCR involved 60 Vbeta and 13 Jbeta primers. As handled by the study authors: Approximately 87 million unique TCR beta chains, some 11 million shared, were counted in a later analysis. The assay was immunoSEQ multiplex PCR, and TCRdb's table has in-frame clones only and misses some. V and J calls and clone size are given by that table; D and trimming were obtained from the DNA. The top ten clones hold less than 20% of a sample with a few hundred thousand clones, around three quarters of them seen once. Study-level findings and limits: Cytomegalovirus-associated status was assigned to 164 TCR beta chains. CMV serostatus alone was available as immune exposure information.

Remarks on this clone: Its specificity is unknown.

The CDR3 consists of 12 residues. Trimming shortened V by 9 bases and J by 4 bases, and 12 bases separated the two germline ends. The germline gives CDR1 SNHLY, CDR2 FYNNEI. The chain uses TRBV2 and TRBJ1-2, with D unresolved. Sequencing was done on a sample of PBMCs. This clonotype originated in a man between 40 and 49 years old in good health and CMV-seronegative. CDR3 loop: CARTAGGYGYTF. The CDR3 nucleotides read TGTGCCAGGACTGCTGGCGGCTATGGCTACACCTTC.